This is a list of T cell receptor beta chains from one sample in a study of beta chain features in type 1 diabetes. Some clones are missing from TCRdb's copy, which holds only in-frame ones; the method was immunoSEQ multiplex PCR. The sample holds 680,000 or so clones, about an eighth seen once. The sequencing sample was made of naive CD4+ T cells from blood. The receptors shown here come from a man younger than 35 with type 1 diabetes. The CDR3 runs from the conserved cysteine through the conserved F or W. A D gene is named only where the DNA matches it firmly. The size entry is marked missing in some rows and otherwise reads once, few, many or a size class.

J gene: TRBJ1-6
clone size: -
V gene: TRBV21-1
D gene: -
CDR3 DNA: TGTGCCAGCAGCAATCAGCCGGGACTCGTTAATTCACCCCTCCACTTT
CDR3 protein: CASSNQPGLVNSPLHF

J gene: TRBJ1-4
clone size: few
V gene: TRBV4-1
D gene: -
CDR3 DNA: TGCGCCAGCAGCCAGTTGATCAGGGTAAGGACCGAAAAACTGTTTTTT
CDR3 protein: CASSQLIRVRTEKLFF

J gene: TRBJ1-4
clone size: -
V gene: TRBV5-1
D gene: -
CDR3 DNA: TGCGCCAGCACCGTGGGACGTAATAATGAAAAACTGTTTTTT
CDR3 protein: CASTVGRNNEKLFF

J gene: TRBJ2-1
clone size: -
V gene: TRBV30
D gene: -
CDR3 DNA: TGTGCCTGGAACCCAGGGGGGCATCAAGGGTTCTTC
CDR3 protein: CAWNPGGHQGFF

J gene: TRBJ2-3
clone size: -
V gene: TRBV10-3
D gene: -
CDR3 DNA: TGTGCCATCAGTGAAGGAAGGGCAGCCGATACGCAGTATTTT
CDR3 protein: CAISEGRAADTQYF

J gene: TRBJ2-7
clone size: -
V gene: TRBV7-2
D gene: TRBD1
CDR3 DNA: TGTGCCAGCAGTTTTGCTGGACAGGGGGCGTCCGAGCAGTACTTC
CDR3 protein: CASSFAGQGASEQYF

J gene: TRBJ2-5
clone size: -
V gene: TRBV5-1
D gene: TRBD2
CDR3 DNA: TGCGCCAGCCGCGGGGAGGGGACCCAGTACTTC
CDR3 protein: CASRGEGTQYF

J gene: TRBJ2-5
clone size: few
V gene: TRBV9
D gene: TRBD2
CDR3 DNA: TGTGCCAGCAGCGTAGGTCCTAGCGGGTGGCAAGAGACCCAGTACTTC
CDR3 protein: CASSVGPSGWQETQYF

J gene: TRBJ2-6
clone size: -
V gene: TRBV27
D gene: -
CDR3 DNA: TGTGCCAGCTCCCCCTTGGCCCTGGGGTCTGGGGCCAACGTCCTGACTTTC
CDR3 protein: CASSPLALGSGANVLTF

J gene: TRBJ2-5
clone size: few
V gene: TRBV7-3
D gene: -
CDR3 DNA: TGTGCCAGCAGCCCCCGGGTCGGCTCGGAGACCCAGTACTTC
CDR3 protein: CASSPRVGSETQYF

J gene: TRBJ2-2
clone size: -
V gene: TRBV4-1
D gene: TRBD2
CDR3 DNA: TGCGCCAGCAGCCAAGGTGGTGGACTAGCGGGGGGGAACACCGGGGAGCTGTTTTTT
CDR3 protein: CASSQGGGLAGGNTGELFF

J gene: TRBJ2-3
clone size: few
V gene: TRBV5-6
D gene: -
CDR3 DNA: TGTGCCAGCAGCTTGCACAGTCGGGATACGCAGTATTTT
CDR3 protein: CASSLHSRDTQYF

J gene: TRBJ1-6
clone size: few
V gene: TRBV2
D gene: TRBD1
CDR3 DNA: TGTGCCAGCAGTGGCCCAGGGGGCAGCTCACCCCTCCACTTT
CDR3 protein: CASSGPGGSSPLHF

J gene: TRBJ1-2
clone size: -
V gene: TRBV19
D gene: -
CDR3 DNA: TGTGCCATTGGACCGCCCGGTTCCTATGGCTACACCTTC
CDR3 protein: CAIGPPGSYGYTF

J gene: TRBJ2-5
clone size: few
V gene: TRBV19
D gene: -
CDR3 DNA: TGTGCCAGTAGCAAGATTCAAGAGACCCAGTACTTC
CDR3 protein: CASSKIQETQYF